The 25 T cell receptor beta chains listed next were all sequenced from one sample in a study of cytomegalovirus exposure and HLA in healthy donors. Researchers ran the PCR with 60 Vbeta and 13 Jbeta primers. The assay was immunoSEQ multiplex PCR, and TCRdb's table has in-frame clones only and misses some. The table shows about 130,000 clones, with about 81% occurring only once. The sequencing input was PBMCs. The receptors were sampled from a woman in her twenties or thirties in good health and CMV-seronegative.

The chain couples TRBV6-1 to TRBJ1-6; D is uncertain. V shed 7 bases and J shed 1 base, with 8 bases lying between them. Germline CDR1 reads MNHNS; CDR2 reads SASEGT. The CDR3 runs to 14 residues. CDR3 sequence reads: CASTGRSYNSPLHF. CDR3 nucleotides: TGTGCCAGCACAGGCAGATCCTATAATTCACCCCTCCACTTT.

This chain joins TRBV30 and TRBJ1-1, with a tentative D call TRBD1 (5 bases). The V gene lost 2 bases and the J gene lost 3 bases, with 13 bases spanning the gap. CDR3 length: 14 residues. Germline CDR1 GTSNPN, CDR2 SVGIG (reference sequence). This CDR3 is CAWSLTTGDTEAFF. CDR3 in DNA: TGTGCCTGGAGTCTTACCACAGGAGACACTGAAGCTTTCTTT. Full variable domain (outside the CDR3, taken from reference TRBV30 and TRBJ1-1): SQTIHQWPATLVQPVGSPLSLECTVEGTSNPNLYWYRQAAGRGLQLLFYSVGIGQISSEVPQNLSASRPQDRQFILSSKKLLLSDSGFYLCAWSLTTGDTEAFFGQGTRLTVV.

The chain employs TRBV5-5 and TRBJ2-1, with 10 bases fitting TRBD1. Germline CDR1 reads SGHKS; CDR2 reads YYEKEE (reference sequence). Trimming at V came to 6 bases and at J to 5 bases, leaving 11 bases not matched to a gene. The CDR3 extends over 16 amino acids. In DNA form, the CDR3 reads TGTGCCAGCATCCCCAGGGGGACAGGGGTGAACAATGAGCAGTTCTTC. Its protein product is CASIPRGTGVNNEQFF.

This clone was counted once. The V and J genes are TRBV7-8 and TRBJ1-3; unclear D gene. Germline V gives CDR1 SGHVS, CDR2 FQNEAQ. The CDR3 totals 14 residues. V lost 1 base, J lost 1 base, and 5 bases lay in between. Written as DNA, the CDR3 is TGTGCCAGCAGCTTAGGCGGATCTGGAAACACCATATATTTT. Translating it yields CASSLGGSGNTIYF.

V and J are TRBV7-3 and TRBJ2-6, with D unresolved. The V and J ends lost 4 bases and 0 bases respectively, with 4 bases between them. The germline V gene has CDR1 SGHTA and CDR2 FQGTGA. The CDR3 contains 14 residues. CDR3 DNA: TGTGCCAGCAGCTCAGACTCTGGGGCCAACGTCCTGACTTTC. This encodes CASSSDSGANVLTF.

This clone was counted a single time. A read error may account for a junction end that differs from germline. This chain joins TRBV7-9 and TRBJ2-7; D gene unclear. The CDR3 extends over 16 amino acids. Germline V gives CDR1 SEHNR, CDR2 FQNEAQ (reference sequence). CDR3 nucleotide sequence: TGTTCCAGCAGCCCCCCCGGTGGTTTCCCGTACTACGAGCAGTACTTC. Amino acids: CSSSPPGGFPYYEQYF.

Only one count was recorded for this clone. The V call is TRBV19, the J call TRBJ2-1; 9 bases agree with TRBD2. This CDR3 contains 14 residues. Trimming at V came to 11 bases and at J to 5 bases, leaving 10 bases not matched to a gene. The germline gives CDR1 LNHDA, CDR2 SQIVND (reference sequence). The CDR3 sequence: CALVLAGAHNEQFF. The CDR3 region has the DNA TGTGCCTTAGTACTAGCGGGCGCCCACAATGAGCAGTTCTTC.

The chain carries TRBV4-1 and TRBJ1-3; TRBD1 matches 8 bases. The CDR3 is 18 amino acids. Germline V gene lookup returns CDR1 MGHRA and CDR2 YSYEKL. V lost 4 bases to trimming and J lost 4 bases; unmatched junction nucleotides: 15. The CDR3: CASSRTARTGWQGNTIYF. CDR3 in DNA: TGCGCCAGCAGCCGCACCGCACGGACAGGGTGGCAGGGAAACACCATATATTTT.

J is TRBJ1-2 and V is TRBV11-2, with 8 bases fitting TRBD1. The length of the CDR3 is 17 residues. The V gene's germline CDR1 is SGHAT and CDR2 FQNNGV. With 5 bases clipped from V and 5 bases from J, the junction kept 16 bases outside the gene matches. The CDR3: CASSHHRGKHILYGYTF. CDR3 nucleotides: TGTGCCAGCAGCCACCACAGGGGGAAACACATACTTTATGGCTACACCTTC.

The chain combines TRBV7-2 with TRBJ2-7; D is uncertain. Trimming cost V 1 base and J 7 bases, with 11 bases left between them. This CDR3 is built from 13 residues. Germline assignment: CDR1 SGHTA and CDR2 FQGNSA. This CDR3 reads CASSLVAGEEQYF. The CDR3 DNA sequence: TGTGCCAGCAGCTTAGTTGCAGGTGAGGAGCAGTACTTC.

The V call is TRBV7-9, the J call TRBJ2-7, with D possibly TRBD1 on 5 matching bases. Germline values: CDR1 SEHNR, CDR2 FQNEAQ (reference sequence). V was clipped by 4 bases and J by 6 bases, with 10 bases between them. The CDR3 spans 12 residues. Here the CDR3 reads CASSSSQGEQYF. The CDR3 region has the DNA TGTGCCAGCAGCTCATCTCAGGGCGAGCAGTACTTC.

The V gene is TRBV5-4, the J gene TRBJ1-1, with 7 bases identical to TRBD1. Per germline, CDR1 SGHNT and CDR2 YYREEE (reference sequence). The CDR3 covers 15 residues. The ends lost 5 bases at V and 2 bases at J; junction bases unmatched: 9. The CDR3 nucleotides read TGTGCCAGCAGACTAATGACAGGGCTAAACACTGAAGCTTTCTTT. Protein sequence: CASRLMTGLNTEAFF. The full variable domain, with the rest looked up from reference TRBV5-4 and TRBJ1-1, is ETGVTQSPTHLIKTRGQQVTLRCSSQSGHNTVSWYQQALGQGPQFIFQYYREEENGRGNFPPRFSGLQFPNYSSELNVNALELDDSALYLCASRLMTGLNTEAFFGQGTRLTVV.

This clone has a handful of counts. V is TRBV7-3 and J is TRBJ1-6; possible D gene TRBD1, 6 bases. V was shortened by 6 bases and J by 9 bases, with 15 bases between the two germline ends. The CDR3 runs 14 residues. Germline CDR1 and CDR2: SGHTA and FQGTGA. CDR3 amino acids: CASSYTGKGSPLHF. The DNA of the CDR3 is TGTGCCAGCAGTTATACAGGGAAAGGTTCACCCCTCCACTTT.

The chain links TRBV6-6 to TRBJ1-5; maybe TRBD1 (6 bases). Germline V gene sequence: CDR1 MNHNY, CDR2 SVGAGI (reference sequence). V lost 6 bases and J lost 7, with 22 bases in between. This CDR3 has 16 amino acids. CDR3 sequence reads: CASSRLIRGAGQPQHF. Written as DNA, the CDR3 is TGTGCCAGCAGCCGCCTGATTCGGGGGGCTGGGCAGCCCCAGCATTTT.

This chain uses TRBV2 with TRBJ1-1; tentatively, D is TRBD1 (5 bases). Trimming took 7 bases from V and 1 from J, leaving 16 bases between them. CDR3 length: 15 residues. The germline V gene has CDR1 SNHLY and CDR2 FYNNEI. CDR3 residues: CASNSQMGQNTEAFF. DNA for the CDR3: TGTGCCAGCAACTCACAAATGGGGCAGAACACTGAAGCTTTCTTT. Supplemented by reference TRBV2 and TRBJ1-1, the full variable domain reads EPEVTQTPSHQVTQMGQEVILRCVPISNHLYFYWYRQILGQKVEFLVSFYNNEISEKSEIFDDQFSVERPDGSNFTLKIRSTKLEDSAMYFCASNSQMGQNTEAFFGQGTRLTVV.

V is TRBV6-6 and J is TRBJ1-2; 8 nucleotides agree with TRBD1. V lost 7 bases, J lost 4 bases, and 5 bases stayed unmatched. Germline CDR1 and CDR2: MNHNY and SVGAGI (reference sequence). This CDR3 contains 13 residues. In nucleotides, the CDR3 is TGTGCCAGCAATACCGGACAGGGCTATGGCTACACCTTC. Protein: CASNTGQGYGYTF.

The chain has TRBV13 and TRBJ2-7; 12 bases map to TRBD2. The V gene end was trimmed by 0 bases and the J gene end by 1 base; junction bases not matched to a gene: 4. The CDR3 totals 17 residues. Germline values: CDR1 PRHDT, CDR2 FYEKMQ (reference sequence). In DNA form, the CDR3 reads TGTGCCAGCAGCTTAGGACTAGCGGGAGGACGATCCTACGAGCAGTACTTC. Amino acids: CASSLGLAGGRSYEQYF.

V is TRBV5-1 and J is TRBJ2-7; 9 nucleotides match TRBD1. Trimming at V came to 3 bases and at J to 4 bases, leaving 8 bases not matched to a gene. CDR3 size: 15 residues. The germline V gene encodes CDR1 SGHRS and CDR2 YFSETQ. DNA for the CDR3: TGCGCCAGCAGCTCTGACCCGGGACAGGGATACGAGCAGTACTTC. Translation gives CASSSDPGQGYEQYF. The variable domain in full, completed from reference TRBV5-1 and TRBJ2-7, reads KAGVTQTPRYLIKTRGQQVTLSCSPISGHRSVSWYQQTPGQGLQFLFEYFSETQRNKGNFPGRFSGRQFSNSRSEMNVSTLELGDSALYLCASSSDPGQGYEQYFGPGTRLTVT.

This chain connects TRBV10-2 to TRBJ1-5; weak D call: TRBD1 (6 bases). Germline-derived CDR1 and CDR2 are WSHSY and SAAADI. V was clipped by 1 base and J by 2 bases, with 9 bases between them. The CDR3 length is 15 residues. The CDR3 DNA follows: TGCGCCAGCAGTGAGTTAGCAGGGGGCAATCAGCCCCAGCATTTT. This gives the protein CASSELAGGNQPQHF.

This clone was counted only a few times. The chain has TRBV5-6 and TRBJ2-3; D remains ambiguous. Germline V gene data show CDR1 as SGHDT and CDR2 as YYEEEE. Trimming shortened V by 1 base and J by 5 bases, and 2 bases separated the two germline ends. The CDR3 loop spans 11 amino acids. The DNA for the CDR3 is TGTGCCAGCAGCTTGCAAGATACGCAGTATTTT. It yields the protein CASSLQDTQYF.

J is TRBJ2-1 and V is TRBV12-1; TRBD2 was called by the table and not checked on the DNA. TRBV12-1 is tagged as a pseudogene. This CDR3 has 15 residues. In nucleotides, the CDR3 is TGTGCCAGCAGGCCCTCTAGCGGGAGTAGCAATGAGCAGTTCTTC. Encoded protein: CASRPSSGSSNEQFF.

The chain recombines TRBV10-1 with TRBJ2-7; 9 positions agree with TRBD2. The CDR3 covers 16 residues. Germline assignment: CDR1 WNHNN and CDR2 SYGVQD (reference sequence). With V trimmed by 6 bases and J by 4 bases, 13 bases remained unmatched. CDR3 in DNA: TGCGCCAGCAGCCCGGGGGTAGCGGGAGAGGCTTACGAGCAGTACTTC. Translation: CASSPGVAGEAYEQYF.

As regards this clone: In the same sample, other DNA sequences code for this CDR3. The gene calls are TRBV9 and TRBJ1-1; no reliable D call. This CDR3 comprises 13 residues. In germline, CDR1 is SGDLS, CDR2 YYNGEE. V dropped 0 bases and J dropped 0 bases, with 3 bases sitting between them. The CDR3 DNA is TGTGCCAGCAGCGTAGCTTTGAACACTGAAGCTTTCTTT. It encodes CASSVALNTEAFF.

The chain links TRBV7-3 to TRBJ2-2, with TRBD2 matching over 7 bases. The CDR3 contains 14 residues. The germline gives CDR1 SGHTA, CDR2 FQGTGA. With V trimmed by 4 bases and J by 5 bases, 4 bases remained unmatched. The CDR3 protein is CASSSGLVTGELFF. The CDR3 DNA reads TGTGCCAGCAGCTCCGGACTAGTAACCGGGGAGCTGTTTTTT. Drawing the rest from reference TRBV7-3 and TRBJ2-2, the complete variable domain is GAGVSQTPSNKVTEKGKYVELRCDPISGHTALYWYRQSLGQGPEFLIYFQGTGAADDSGLPNDRFFAVRPEGSVSTLKIQRTERGDSAVYLCASSSGLVTGELFFGEGSRLTVL.

The chain employs TRBV20-1 and TRBJ2-7; a possible D gene is TRBD2 (5 bases). V was shortened by 4 bases and J by 4 bases, with 8 bases between the two germline ends. The CDR3 length is 11 residues. The germline V gene encodes CDR1 DFQATT and CDR2 SNEGSKA (reference sequence). CDR3 nucleotides: TGCAGTGCTAAATTAGCGTACGAGCAGTACTTC. Translation: CSAKLAYEQYF.